Below, 14 T cell receptor beta chains from the same sample are listed, as sequenced in a study of blood T cell repertoires in COVID-19. Produced via immunoSEQ multiplex PCR; TCRdb's table is partial and in-frame only. The sample carries some 150,000 clones, approximately 85% recorded once. Source material: peripheral blood. These receptors were collected from a woman in her sixties with COVID-19, enrolled during active disease.

V and J are TRBV18 and TRBJ2-1; 9 bases line up with TRBD2. Germline lookup yields CDR1 KGHSH and CDR2 LQKENI. The J segment lost 2 bases and the V segment lost 6 bases, leaving 11 bases of the junction unmatched. The CDR3 sequence is 17 residues long. CDR3 region: CASSPNGGGGAYNEQFF. The CDR3 DNA reads TGTGCCAGCTCCCCAAACGGGGGCGGGGGGGCCTACAATGAGCAGTTCTTC.

The chain is built from TRBV19 and TRBJ2-2, with D maybe TRBD1 (5 bases). The CDR3 is 16 amino acids. The V gene's germline CDR1 is LNHDA and CDR2 SQIVND (reference sequence). Deletions cut 3 bases from V and 2 bases from J, with 13 bases between. CDR3 DNA sequence: TGTGCCAGTAGTATGCTACAGGTGGCCAACACCGGGGAGCTGTTTTTT. Translated, it gives CASSMLQVANTGELFF.

The chain is built from TRBV11-2 and TRBJ2-7; D perhaps matches TRBD1 (6 bases). The CDR3 spans 17 residues. Germline loops: CDR1 SGHAT, CDR2 FQNNGV. Trimming removed 0 bases from V and 3 bases from J, with 18 bases in between. The CDR3 protein is CASSLEKVGAPLYEQYF. CDR3 nucleotide sequence: TGTGCCAGCAGCTTAGAAAAGGTGGGGGCCCCCCTCTACGAGCAGTACTTC.

This clone came up once. The chain is built from TRBV6-6 and TRBJ1-6, with 10 bases identical to TRBD1. The V gene's germline CDR1 is MNHNY and CDR2 SVGAGI (reference sequence). The CDR3 runs 16 residues. V gave up 5 bases and J gave up 6 bases; unmatched junction bases: 7. The CDR3 region is CASSRQGASSNSPLHF. In nucleotides, the CDR3 is TGTGCCAGCAGTCGACAGGGGGCAAGTTCTAATTCACCCCTCCACTTT.

The chain's CDR3 is CATSAETGYSTGELFF. The CDR3 nucleotides read TGTGCCACCAGCGCCGAGACAGGGTATAGCACCGGGGAGCTGTTTTTT. The rearrangement links TRBV15 to TRBJ2-2; 7 bases map to TRBD1. CDR3 length: 16 amino acids. The germline gives CDR1 LNHNV, CDR2 YYDKDF (reference sequence). Trimming removed 5 bases from V and 4 bases from J; junction bases left unmatched: 10. The complete variable domain, with remaining parts taken from reference TRBV15 and TRBJ2-2, reads DAMVIQNPRYQVTQFGKPVTLSCSQTLNHNVMYWYQQKSSQAPKLLFHYYDKDFNNEADTPDNFQSRRPNTSFCFLDIRSPGLGDTAMYLCATSAETGYSTGELFFGEGSRLTVL.

The rearrangement joins TRBV7-2 to TRBJ2-3; 10 bases agree with TRBD2. The CDR3 covers 16 residues. Germline V gene data show CDR1 as SGHTA and CDR2 as FQGNSA. After removal of 5 bases from V and 2 bases from J, the junction contained 7 bases not matched to a gene. This chain's CDR3 is CASSASLAGPTDTQYF. The DNA for the CDR3 is TGTGCCAGCAGCGCTTCACTAGCGGGGCCCACAGATACGCAGTATTTT.

The CDR3: CASGQGLNYGYTF. CDR3 DNA sequence: TGTGCCAGCGGGCAGGGACTAAACTATGGCTACACCTTC. The rearrangement uses TRBV18 and TRBJ1-2; D is possibly TRBD1 (5 bases). V was trimmed by 8 bases and J by 2 bases, leaving 12 bases between them. CDR1 KGHSH and CDR2 LQKENI come from the germline V gene. CDR3 length: 13 residues.

This rearrangement joins TRBV25-1 to TRBJ2-3; TRBD1 aligns across 10 bases. Germline values: CDR1 MGHDK, CDR2 SYGVNS. The V gene end was trimmed by 3 bases and the J gene end by 4 bases; junction bases not matched to a gene: 10. The CDR3 contains 17 residues. In DNA form, the CDR3 reads TGTGCCAGCAGTGATTCTCTCGGGACAGGGGACGCAGATACGCAGTATTTT. Translation gives CASSDSLGTGDADTQYF.

The chain couples TRBV7-2 to TRBJ2-5; D remains ambiguous. CDR3 length: 13 amino acids. V lost 5 bases to trimming and J lost 5 bases, with 12 bases between them. CDR1 and CDR2 (germline): SGHTA, FQGNSA. The CDR3 coding sequence is TGTGCCAGCAGCGAGGCTAAGGCGGAGACCCAGTACTTC. Translation gives CASSEAKAETQYF.

This clone occurred once. The rearrangement uses TRBV29-1 and TRBJ2-7; no clear D. This CDR3 has 15 amino acids. Trimming took 4 bases from V and 3 from J, leaving 19 bases between them. Germline-derived CDR1 and CDR2 are SQVTM and ANQGSEA. The CDR3 sequence is CSVAFVARSFYEQYF. The CDR3 DNA sequence: TGCAGCGTTGCTTTCGTGGCAAGGAGCTTCTACGAGCAGTACTTC.

The V gene is TRBV7-8, the J gene TRBJ1-1; D gene uncertain. V gave up 4 bases and J gave up 3 bases, with 6 bases separating them. Germline V lookup: CDR1 SGHVS, CDR2 FQNEAQ. The CDR3 spans 12 residues. This chain's CDR3 is CASSYKYTEAFF. The CDR3 region has the DNA TGTGCCAGCAGCTATAAATACACTGAAGCTTTCTTT.

The chain employs TRBV9 and TRBJ1-4; a weak D match, TRBD1 (5 bases). Germline lookup yields CDR1 SGDLS and CDR2 YYNGEE. Trimming stripped 0 bases from V and 8 bases from J, with 17 bases between. The CDR3 runs 16 residues. DNA of the CDR3: TGTGCCAGCAGCGTAGCTGGGGGGGGGTCCGGCGAAAAACTGTTTTTT. It is translated as CASSVAGGGSGEKLFF.

The chain links TRBV4-2 to TRBJ2-7, with 12 bases that match TRBD1. After removal of 3 bases from V and 5 bases from J, the junction contained 8 bases not matched to a gene. The germline V gene has CDR1 LGHNA and CDR2 YNFKEQ. This CDR3 region has 16 residues. CDR3 in amino acids: CASSQALGQGANEQYF. The CDR3 DNA reads as TGTGCCAGCAGCCAGGCCCTGGGACAGGGGGCAAACGAGCAGTACTTC.

The genes are TRBV7-8 and TRBJ2-7, with TRBD1 matching 9 bases. The trim removed 3 bases at V and 6 bases at J, leaving 6 bases unmatched. This CDR3 is built from 14 residues. Per the germline V gene, CDR1 is SGHVS and CDR2 is FQNEAQ. The CDR3, as DNA: TGTGCCAGCAGCTTCCGGGACAGGGAGGCCGAGCAGTACTTC. This codes for CASSFRDREAEQYF.